Each of the 8 T cell receptor beta chains below was sequenced from the same sample in a study of blood T cell repertoires in COVID-19 (dated by TCRdb to the early 2020s). Library prep was done by the immunoSEQ multiplex PCR assay. TCRdb re-hosts the immuneACCESS table, in-frame sequences only. Its copies lack some clones; in the studies checked, an unresolved V gene accounts for under half of them, and the cause for the rest is not known. Present in this sample are about 200,000 clones, approximately 90% of which were seen just once. The ten largest clones take up 2% to 2.5% of the sample. Input material: PBMCs or T cells enriched from blood (not recorded which). These receptors originate from a woman in her twenties or thirties who had recovered from COVID-19.

The gene calls are TRBV4-1 and TRBJ1-1; D gene uncertain. The CDR3 loop spans 13 amino acids. CDR1 and CDR2 (germline): MGHRA, YSYEKL. Deletions cut 1 base from V and 1 base from J, with 4 bases between. CDR3 coding DNA: TGCGCCAGCAGCCAAGGCAGGAACACTGAAGCTTTCTTT. Its translation is CASSQGRNTEAFF.

The V and J genes are TRBV11-2 and TRBJ2-4, with D perhaps TRBD1 (7 bases). The V end was cut by 5 bases, the J end by 6 bases, with 14 bases between. This CDR3 spans 14 amino acids. CDR1 and CDR2 from the germline V gene are SGHAT and FQNNGV. Here the CDR3 DNA reads TGTGCCAGCAGCCCAGGGGGGCGGGGAAACATTCAGTACTTC. Translating it yields CASSPGGRGNIQYF. The full variable domain, its missing parts supplied by reference TRBV11-2 and TRBJ2-4, is EAGVAQSPRYKIIEKRQSVAFWCNPISGHATLYWYQQILGQGPKLLIQFQNNGVVDDSQLPKDRFSAERLKGVDSTLKIQPAKLEDSAVYLCASSPGGRGNIQYFGAGTRLSVL.

The chain combines TRBV21-1 with TRBJ1-3; the table's D call of TRBD1 was not tested on the DNA. TRBV21-1 is reported as a pseudogene. This CDR3 contains 16 residues. The CDR3 protein is CASTGGRTGAGNTIYF. DNA of the CDR3: TGTGCCAGCACCGGAGGGAGGACAGGGGCTGGAAACACCATATATTTT.

J is TRBJ2-2 and V is TRBV11-3; no firm D call. This CDR3 comprises 15 residues. Trimming took 2 bases from V and 0 from J, leaving 7 bases between them. Germline lookup yields CDR1 SGHNT and CDR2 YENEEA. The CDR3 DNA reads as TGTGCCAGCAGCTTAAGTCTAGCGAACACCGGGGAGCTGTTTTTT. The encoded protein is CASSLSLANTGELFF.

V usage is TRBV4-2 and J usage is TRBJ2-1; perhaps TRBD2 as D (6 bases). V dropped 0 bases and J dropped 7 bases, with 10 bases sitting between them. CDR1 is LGHNA, CDR2 YNFKEQ, per germline. The CDR3 is 14 residues long. The CDR3 sequence: CASSQEGLLNEQFF. CDR3 nucleotides: TGTGCCAGCAGCCAAGAGGGACTTCTAAATGAGCAGTTCTTC.

The V and J genes are TRBV24-1 and TRBJ2-3; TRBD1 agrees at 7 bases. Germline V gene data show CDR1 as KGHDR and CDR2 as SFDVKD. The CDR3 totals 15 residues. V lost 5 bases to trimming and J lost 4 bases; unmatched junction nucleotides: 8. The CDR3 reads CATSAQEQGSDTQYF. CDR3 coding DNA: TGTGCCACCAGTGCCCAAGAACAGGGGTCAGATACGCAGTATTTT.

The chain has TRBV27 and TRBJ1-2, with 8 bases lining up with TRBD1. The CDR3 consists of 13 residues. CDR1 and CDR2 (germline): MNHEY, SMNVEV (reference sequence). V was pared by 6 bases and J by 4 bases, with 4 bases of the junction left unmatched. The CDR3 coding sequence is TGTGCCAGCAGCGGACAGGGTGGCTATGGCTACACCTTC. Translation: CASSGQGGYGYTF.

The V call is TRBV5-1, the J call TRBJ2-5; possible D gene TRBD1, 6 bases. V was clipped by 4 bases and J by 2 bases, with 9 bases between them. This CDR3 is 13 amino acids long. Looked up from germline, CDR1 is SGHRS and CDR2 is YFSETQ. Here the CDR3 reads CASSPQGQETQYF. CDR3 in DNA: TGCGCCAGCAGCCCGCAGGGGCAAGAGACCCAGTACTTC. Drawing the rest from reference TRBV5-1 and TRBJ2-5, the complete variable domain is KAGVTQTPRYLIKTRGQQVTLSCSPISGHRSVSWYQQTPGQGLQFLFEYFSETQRNKGNFPGRFSGRQFSNSRSEMNVSTLELGDSALYLCASSPQGQETQYFGPGTRLLVL.